The entry that follows covers one T cell receptor (beta chain) sequence. Data came from immunoSEQ multiplex PCR; TCRdb stores just in-frame clones and leaves some out. The sample shows 110,000 to 150,000 clones, 75% to 85% of them seen only once. These data belong to a study of blood T cell repertoires in COVID-19. Looked up from germline, CDR1 is SEHNR and CDR2 is FQNEAQ (reference sequence). The CDR3 contains 17 residues. Trimming cost V 2 bases and J 3 bases, with 18 bases left between them. This chain joins TRBV7-9 and TRBJ2-3, with a tentative D call TRBD1 (6 bases). Sequencing input: peripheral blood. This receptor was taken from a woman between 50 and 59 years old with acute or convalescent COVID-19. The CDR3 sequence is CASSLQLVQGKTDTQYF. CDR3 sequence (DNA): TGTGCCAGCAGCTTACAGTTGGTACAGGGAAAGACAGATACGCAGTATTTT.